This T cell receptor (beta chain) appears in the sequencing data of a study of spatial heterogeneity in lung cancer. The time point denotes: blood at routine non-recurrence follow-up after resection. TCRs were sequenced from unsorted whole RNA of tumor, nontumor lung or PBMC. The presence of a unique molecular identifier marked each TCR cDNA molecule. TCRdb fed the 5' RACE reads into MiXCR, producing one record per CDR3 protein. Here the sample spans under 150,000 distinct CDR3 sequences, more than 10% being singletons. Germline V gene data show CDR1 as MDHEN and CDR2 as SYDVKM. V dropped 5 bases and J dropped 7 bases, with 11 bases sitting between them. There are 12 residues in the CDR3.

The clonotype comes from a female donor with early-stage non-small cell lung cancer. Sequenced here: PBMCs, sampled at follow-up. The J gene is TRBJ2-5, the V gene TRBV28; no clear D. As DNA, the CDR3 is TGTGCCAGCAGTCTCCGCCCAGGGACCCAGTACTTC. Protein: CASSLRPGTQYF.